This T cell receptor beta chain emerged from a study of T cells after yellow fever vaccination. About the study: In the case of low-cell-number fractions, SMART-Seq v4 Ultra Low Input was used for preparation.

The study, taken as a whole, reports: Re-detected after boosting: most primary clones, approximately 97% of CD4 and roughly 88% of CD8. The presence of abundant clonotypes contaminating from the bulk population was possible in FACS-sorted repertoires.

V shed 1 base and J shed 6 bases, with 10 bases lying between them. Germline V gene lookup returns CDR1 SGHTA and CDR2 FQGTGA. The CDR3 runs 13 residues. This clonotype has more than one count but fewer than ten. The antigen remains unidentified. 5'RACE template switching produced TCR cDNA carrying a universal primer site and UMIs. TCRdb analysed the 5' RACE reads with MiXCR anew, one entry per CDR3 protein. This table holds about 350,000 distinct CDR3 sequences, about 8.3% found once. The chain joins TRBV7-3 to TRBJ2-7; no reliable D call. The input for sequencing was PBMCs, taken about 49 days after the first yellow fever vaccination. This clonotype was obtained from a young man who received the YFV17D yellow fever vaccine. The CDR3 DNA reads TGTGCCAGCAGCTTAAATCCATCGGGCGAGCAGTACTTC. It codes for CASSLNPSGEQYF.